Listed here is a single T cell receptor (beta chain). No antigen is known for it. This record belongs to a study of T cell responses to AZD1222 COVID-19 vaccine. Study background: Second-dose groups at about 4 or about 12 weeks were pooled. General study results and limits: Repertoires were obtained only post-peak T cell response. There were vaccine-associated CD4 TCRs across spike, dominant at 160-218 and 743-854. Clonal diversity was possibly underestimated; the donors were predominantly white British and more often female.

Data came from immunoSEQ multiplex PCR; TCRdb stores just in-frame clones and leaves some out. The table lists around 110,000 clones, 90% of them singletons, with less than 6% in the top ten. Sample: peripheral blood, taken on day 0 of AZD1222 vaccination. The sequence was collected from an adult in good health.

The CDR3 region is CASRDSRYEKLFF. CDR3 nucleotides: TGTGCCAGCAGGGACAGCCGATATGAAAAACTGTTTTTT. The rearrangement joins TRBV19 to TRBJ1-4; TRBD1 matches 7 bases. Germline assignment: CDR1 LNHDA and CDR2 SQIVND (reference sequence). The CDR3 sequence is 13 residues long. J gave up 6 bases and V 9 bases, and 7 bases lay outside the gene matches.